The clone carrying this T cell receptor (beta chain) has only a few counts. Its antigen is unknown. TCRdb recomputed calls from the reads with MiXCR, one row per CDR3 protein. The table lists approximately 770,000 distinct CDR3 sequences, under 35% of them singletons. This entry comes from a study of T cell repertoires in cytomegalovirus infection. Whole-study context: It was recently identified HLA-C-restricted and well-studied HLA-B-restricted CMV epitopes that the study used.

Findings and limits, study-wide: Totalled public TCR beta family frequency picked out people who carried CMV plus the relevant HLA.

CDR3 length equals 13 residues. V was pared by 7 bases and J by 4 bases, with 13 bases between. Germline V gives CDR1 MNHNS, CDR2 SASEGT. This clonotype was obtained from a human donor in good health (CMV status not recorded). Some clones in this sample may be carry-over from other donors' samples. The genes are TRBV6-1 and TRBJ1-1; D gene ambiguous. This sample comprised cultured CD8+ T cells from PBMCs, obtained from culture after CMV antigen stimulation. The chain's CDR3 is CASTLVGVTEAFF. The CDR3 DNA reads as TGTGCCAGCACTTTGGTAGGTGTCACTGAAGCTTTCTTT.